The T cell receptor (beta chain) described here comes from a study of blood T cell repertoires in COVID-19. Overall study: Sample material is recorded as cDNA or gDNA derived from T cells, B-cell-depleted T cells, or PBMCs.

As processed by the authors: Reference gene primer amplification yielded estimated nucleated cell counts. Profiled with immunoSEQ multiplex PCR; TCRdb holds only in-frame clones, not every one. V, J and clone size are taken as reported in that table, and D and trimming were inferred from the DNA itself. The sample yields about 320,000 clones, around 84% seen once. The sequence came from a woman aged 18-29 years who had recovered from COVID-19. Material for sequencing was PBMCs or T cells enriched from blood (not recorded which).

The CDR3: CAWTSIYRDRGYGYTF. The CDR3 DNA reads as TGTGCCTGGACGTCTATTTACCGGGACAGGGGCTATGGCTACACCTTC. The chain uses TRBV30 and TRBJ1-2; 10 bases fit TRBD1. Per germline, CDR1 GTSNPN and CDR2 SVGIG (reference sequence). V shed 4 bases, J shed 4 bases, and the junction held 12 bases outside the gene matches. The CDR3 consists of 16 residues.